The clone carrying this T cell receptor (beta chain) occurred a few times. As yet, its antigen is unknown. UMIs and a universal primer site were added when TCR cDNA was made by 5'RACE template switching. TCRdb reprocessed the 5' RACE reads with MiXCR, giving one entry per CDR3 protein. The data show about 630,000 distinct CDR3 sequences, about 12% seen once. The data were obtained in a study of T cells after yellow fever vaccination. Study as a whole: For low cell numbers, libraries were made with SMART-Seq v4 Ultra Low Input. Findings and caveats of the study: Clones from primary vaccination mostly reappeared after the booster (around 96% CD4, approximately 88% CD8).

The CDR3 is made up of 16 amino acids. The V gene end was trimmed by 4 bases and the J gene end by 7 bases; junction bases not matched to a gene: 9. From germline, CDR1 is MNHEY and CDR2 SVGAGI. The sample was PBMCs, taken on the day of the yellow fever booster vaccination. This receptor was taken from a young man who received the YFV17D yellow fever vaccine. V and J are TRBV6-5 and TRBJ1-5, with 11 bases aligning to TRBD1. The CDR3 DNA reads TGTGCCAGCAGTTCACTTCCGGGACAGGGGGACCAGCCCCAGCATTTT. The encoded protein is CASSSLPGQGDQPQHF.